These 26 T cell receptor beta chains were all obtained from the same sample, sequenced in a study of blood T cell repertoires in COVID-19. Sequenced by immunoSEQ multiplex PCR; TCRdb stores in-frame clones only, minus some. This table has fewer than 250,000 clones, less than 90% appearing once. The material sequenced was peripheral blood. The receptor source for this set is a woman in her forties or fifties with acute or convalescent COVID-19.

The rearrangement links TRBV15 to TRBJ1-3, with a tentative D call TRBD1 (6 bases). V was cut by 2 bases and J by 4 bases, with 9 bases left in between. Germline CDR1 LNHNV, CDR2 YYDKDF (reference sequence). The CDR3 has 14 residues. The CDR3 DNA follows: TGTGCCACCAGCAGATGGGGGCAAGGAAACACCATATATTTT. Residues: CATSRWGQGNTIYF.

V is TRBV19 and J is TRBJ1-2, with D tentatively TRBD1 (5 bases). There are 15 residues in the CDR3. Between the trimmed V and J ends, which lost 7 bases and 4 bases, there was a span of 19 bases. CDR1 LNHDA and CDR2 SQIVND come from the germline V gene (reference sequence). CDR3 region: CASTQQVRGSYGYTF. CDR3 DNA sequence: TGTGCCAGTACCCAACAAGTTAGGGGCTCCTATGGCTACACCTTC.

V gene TRBV18 combines with J gene TRBJ1-2, with 9 bases aligning to TRBD1. With 4 bases clipped from V and 3 bases from J, the junction kept 12 bases outside the gene matches. This CDR3 has 17 residues. Germline V CDR1 and CDR2: KGHSH, LQKENI. For the CDR3, the DNA is TGTGCCAGCTCACTAACCCGGACAGGGGAAGGTGACTATGGCTACACCTTC. It encodes CASSLTRTGEGDYGYTF. Full variable domain (remainder filled in from reference TRBV18 and TRBJ1-2): NAGVMQNPRHLVRRRGQEARLRCSPMKGHSHVYWYRQLPEEGLKFMVYLQKENIIDESGMPKERFSAEFPKEGPSILRIQQVVRGDSAAYFCASSLTRTGEGDYGYTFGSGTRLTVV.

The V and J genes are TRBV9 and TRBJ2-3, with D possibly matching TRBD1 (6 bases). CDR3 length: 16 amino acids. With 1 base removed from V and 3 bases from J, the gap between germline ends came to 15 bases. CDR1 and CDR2 from the germline V gene are SGDLS and YYNGEE. The CDR3 DNA sequence: TGTGCCAGCAGCGTATGGGGCAGGGGAATAACAGATACGCAGTATTTT. Translating gives CASSVWGRGITDTQYF.

The chain has TRBV18 and TRBJ2-1; 10 bases are a match to TRBD2. This CDR3 has 15 residues. Trimming took 3 bases from V and 8 from J; bases not matched to a gene: 7. Germline V gene sequence: CDR1 KGHSH, CDR2 LQKENI. The CDR3 loop is CASSPGLAGADEQFF. The CDR3 region has the DNA TGTGCCAGCTCACCGGGGCTAGCGGGAGCCGATGAGCAGTTCTTC.

This clone has only a few counts. The rearrangement joins TRBV10-2 to TRBJ2-7, with 11 bases identical to TRBD2. Germline lookup yields CDR1 WSHSY and CDR2 SAAADI. The J segment lost 3 bases and the V segment lost 8 bases, leaving 9 bases of the junction unmatched. The CDR3 consists of 15 residues. The CDR3, as DNA: TGCGCCAGCTCTGATATGACTAGCGGGATCTACGAGCAGTACTTC. Encoded protein: CASSDMTSGIYEQYF.

The rearrangement uses TRBV27 and TRBJ2-5; 8 positions match TRBD1. The J segment lost 4 bases and the V segment lost 7 bases, leaving 8 bases of the junction unmatched. The germline V gene encodes CDR1 MNHEY and CDR2 SMNVEV (reference sequence). The CDR3 contains 14 residues. The CDR3 nucleotides are TGTGCCAGCAAAGGGCCAGGGGGCACAGAGACCCAGTACTTC. As protein: CASKGPGGTETQYF.

DNA of the CDR3: TGTGCCAGCAGCGTACTACATAGAGCTACAGGGGTCTATGGCTACACCTTC. Protein: CASSVLHRATGVYGYTF. The chain couples TRBV9 to TRBJ1-2; 7 nucleotides line up with TRBD1. The germline CDR1 and CDR2 sequences are SGDLS and YYNGEE. CDR3 length: 17 amino acids. J lost 4 bases, V lost 1 base, and 13 bases had no gene match. The entire variable domain, with the rest obtained from reference TRBV9 and TRBJ1-2, is as follows: DSGVTQTPKHLITATGQRVTLRCSPRSGDLSVYWYQQSLDQGLQFLIQYYNGEERAKGNILERFSAQQFPDLHSELNLSSLELGDSALYFCASSVLHRATGVYGYTFGSGTRLTVV.

The J gene is TRBJ2-3, the V gene TRBV6-5; 9 nucleotides align to TRBD2. The CDR3 runs 12 residues. CDR1 MNHEY and CDR2 SVGAGI come from the germline V gene. V shed 10 bases and J 3 bases; nucleotides not matched to a gene: 2. CDR3 protein: CATTSGTDTQYF. The CDR3 DNA reads as TGTGCCACGACTAGCGGTACAGATACGCAGTATTTT.

V and J are TRBV12-3 or TRBV12-4 and TRBJ2-1, with TRBD2 matching over 7 bases. The CDR3 covers 13 residues. V was clipped by 8 bases and J by 8 bases; unmatched bases: 9. CDR3 sequence (DNA): TGTGCCAGCCTCGGGGGAGGGGTAGATGAGCAGTTCTTC. Protein sequence: CASLGGGVDEQFF.

V and J are TRBV19 and TRBJ1-2, with TRBD1 as a possible D gene (6 bases). The CDR3 runs to 16 residues. The germline V gene has CDR1 LNHDA and CDR2 SQIVND (reference sequence). V was cut by 3 bases and J by 2 bases, with 16 bases left in between. Written as DNA, the CDR3 is TGTGCCAGTAGTATTAATTGGGAGGGGGACAACTATGGCTACACCTTC. Translation: CASSINWEGDNYGYTF.

This chain uses TRBV6-5 with TRBJ1-2; maybe TRBD1 (6 bases). CDR3 length: 15 residues. Looked up from germline, CDR1 is MNHEY and CDR2 is SVGAGI. The V gene lost 4 bases and the J gene lost 7 bases, with 19 bases spanning the gap. DNA of the CDR3: TGTGCCAGCAGTTGGGGTTGGGAGGGGGTAGGTGGCTACACCTTC. Its protein is CASSWGWEGVGGYTF.

The rearrangement joins TRBV7-2 to TRBJ1-1; D is unclear. CDR3 length equals 13 residues. Germline CDR1 and CDR2: SGHTA and FQGNSA. Trimming removed 1 base from V and 8 bases from J, with 11 bases in between. The CDR3 reads CASSLGSVQEAFF. The DNA for the CDR3 is TGTGCCAGCAGCTTAGGGAGCGTCCAAGAAGCTTTCTTT.

This rearrangement joins TRBV10-3 to TRBJ1-1; maybe TRBD1 (6 bases). With 10 bases removed from V and 4 bases from J, the gap between germline ends came to 19 bases. This CDR3 contains 14 residues. CDR1 is ENHRY, CDR2 SYGVKD, per germline. As DNA, the CDR3 is TGTGCCACGACTCCGACAGGACCCCTCACTGAAGCTTTCTTT. Translation gives CATTPTGPLTEAFF.

The chain is built from TRBV5-6 and TRBJ2-7, with a possible D match to TRBD1 (5 bases). The V end lost 0 bases, the J end lost 3 bases, and 10 bases lay between the germline ends. The CDR3 spans 14 residues. Germline V lookup: CDR1 SGHDT, CDR2 YYEEEE. The CDR3 region has the DNA TGTGCCAGCAGCTTGGGGGGCTACCTCTACGAGCAGTACTTC. This codes for CASSLGGYLYEQYF.

The CDR3: CSVVRLAVTDTQYF. In DNA form, the CDR3 reads TGCAGCGTTGTTAGACTAGCGGTCACAGATACGCAGTATTTT. The chain joins TRBV29-1 to TRBJ2-3; 9 nucleotides line up with TRBD2. V was pared by 4 bases and J by 2 bases, with 4 bases of the junction left unmatched. Germline V gene lookup returns CDR1 SQVTM and CDR2 ANQGSEA. The CDR3 totals 14 residues.

The chain joins TRBV3-1 (or the pseudogene TRBV3-2) to TRBJ2-7; a weak D match, TRBD2 (5 bases). The germline V gene has CDR1 LGHDT and CDR2 YNNKEL (reference sequence). Trimming stripped 2 bases from V and 6 bases from J, with 14 bases between. The CDR3 is 14 residues long. The CDR3 nucleotides are TGTGCCAGCAGCCAACCGGGTCCGGCGGGCGAGCAGTACTTC. The encoded protein is CASSQPGPAGEQYF.

The rearrangement joins TRBV19 to TRBJ1-4; weak D call: TRBD1 (6 bases). This CDR3 spans 15 amino acids. The V end lost 1 base, the J end lost 3 bases, and 9 bases lay between the germline ends. Germline CDR1 is LNHDA and CDR2 is SQIVND (reference sequence). CDR3 coding DNA: TGTGCCAGTAGTATAGGCGGGGGCCCTAATGAAAAACTGTTTTTT. As protein: CASSIGGGPNEKLFF.

The rearrangement links TRBV13 to TRBJ2-3, with TRBD2 matching 8 bases. Per germline, CDR1 PRHDT and CDR2 FYEKMQ (reference sequence). CDR3 length: 15 amino acids. J lost 0 bases, V lost 6 bases, and 5 bases had no gene match. The CDR3 spells CASSDASGSTDTQYF. CDR3 sequence (DNA): TGTGCCAGCAGTGACGCTAGCGGGAGCACAGATACGCAGTATTTT.

The rearrangement joins TRBV12-2 to TRBJ1-1; the table's D call, TRBD1, has no DNA check behind it. TRBV12-2 is described as a pseudogene. There are 14 residues in the CDR3. For the CDR3, the DNA is TGTGCAAGTCGCTTAGGACAGGGATTAGGTTTAGCTTTCTTT. Translation gives CASRLGQGLGLAFF.

V gene TRBV3-1 (or the pseudogene TRBV3-2) combines with J gene TRBJ2-7, with D uncertain. The germline CDR1 and CDR2 sequences are LGHDT and YNNKEL (reference sequence). V lost 1 base to trimming and J lost 5 bases, with 6 bases between them. The CDR3 consists of 12 residues. CDR3 amino acids: CASSQVLHEQYF. As DNA, the CDR3 is TGTGCCAGCAGCCAAGTCCTCCACGAGCAGTACTTC.

This chain joins TRBV24-1 and TRBJ2-7, with 9 bases fitting TRBD1. The junction had 13 bases not matched to a gene; V was cut back by 4 bases and J by 7 bases. The germline gives CDR1 KGHDR, CDR2 SFDVKD. The CDR3 covers 16 residues. This chain's CDR3 is CATSEFLQGAPGEQYF. The CDR3, as DNA: TGTGCCACCAGTGAATTTTTACAGGGGGCACCAGGGGAGCAGTACTTC.

This chain connects TRBV19 to TRBJ1-1, with 7 bases that match TRBD1. CDR1 is LNHDA and CDR2 is SQIVND in the germline V gene (reference sequence). The CDR3 length is 13 residues. The V segment lost 8 bases and the J segment 4 bases; nucleotides outside the gene matches: 7. CDR3: CASCDRESTEAFF. The CDR3 coding sequence is TGTGCCAGTTGTGACAGGGAGAGCACTGAAGCTTTCTTT.

The rearrangement uses TRBV20-1 and TRBJ2-7; a weak D match, TRBD2 (5 bases). Germline CDR1 and CDR2: DFQATT and SNEGSKA (reference sequence). The CDR3 has 9 residues. The CDR3 spells CSREGEQYF. CDR3 in DNA: TGCAGCCGCGAGGGAGAGCAGTACTTC.

The chain links TRBV10-2 to TRBJ2-1; 9 bases fit TRBD2. Germline V gene lookup returns CDR1 WSHSY and CDR2 SAAADI. The CDR3 contains 15 residues. After removal of 2 bases from V and 3 bases from J, the junction contained 2 bases not matched to a gene. Here the CDR3 DNA reads TGCGCCAGCAGTGAGCGGACTAGCGACTACAATGAGCAGTTCTTC. It encodes CASSERTSDYNEQFF.

The chain links TRBV10-3 to TRBJ1-1, with D unclear. Germline CDR1 is ENHRY and CDR2 is SYGVKD. Trimming left V 4 bases short and J 5 bases short, with 14 bases between. CDR3 length: 14 amino acids. The CDR3 sequence is CAISVRREKTEAFF. The CDR3 region has the DNA TGTGCCATCAGTGTGAGGAGGGAGAAAACTGAAGCTTTCTTT.